This is a list of T cell receptor beta chains from one sample in a study of response to subunit inactivated influenza vaccine. Each CDR3 protein is one row after TCRdb ran MiXCR on the RT-PCR reads. The sample yields about 830,000 distinct CDR3 sequences, roughly 18% seen once. The sequencing here drew on PBMCs from blood, taken around 5 days after vaccination. These receptors originate from a man in his fifties or sixties who received an inactivated influenza vaccine. Both conserved end residues are part of each CDR3. The order of the fields is V gene, D gene, CDR3 protein. D genes are given only for firm matches.

TRBV5-1,TRBD2,CASAGESGGAVVEQFF
TRBV7-2,NA,CASSVQREQFF
TRBV11-2,NA,CASSKARGPSSYNEQFF
TRBV11-2,NA,CASSLDQGSNEAFF
TRBV12-3/TRBV12-4,TRBD1,CASTGDRGYTEAFF
TRBV15,TRBD2,CATSRPPRGTSGLDTQYF
TRBV28,TRBD2,CASSQGTSGTGYIQYF
TRBV29-1,TRBD2,CSVEDLQALRASGYNEQFF
TRBV12-3/TRBV12-4,NA,CASGGAGETQYF
TRBV5-1,TRBD2,CASSLTRGAVNEQFF
TRBV29-1,NA,CSVEVAYGYTF
TRBV11-2,NA,CASSLGGRKSSYEQYF
TRBV12-3/TRBV12-4,NA,CASSLGARSTDTQYF
TRBV7-6,TRBD2,CASSPSPLAGGADTQYF
TRBV11-2,TRBD2,CASSSQGRRGTSTDTQYF
TRBV4-2,TRBD2,CASSQEQRGSYEQYF
TRBV4-2,TRBD1,CASSQDPIPGQGFRSPKGEQFF
TRBV7-9,TRBD1,CASSPRQGYQETQYF
TRBV20-1,TRBD1,CSASGGQAYEQYF
TRBV19,NA,CASTKHLEREKLFF
TRBV15,TRBD2,CATSSTGTSGSLSYEQYF
TRBV18,NA,CASSPPSQGQNEKLFF
TRBV10-2,TRBD1,CASSVTGDLNEKLFF
TRBV11-2,TRBD1,CASSGPGQGSSETQYF
TRBV4-2,TRBD1,CASSRPGQKDYGYTF